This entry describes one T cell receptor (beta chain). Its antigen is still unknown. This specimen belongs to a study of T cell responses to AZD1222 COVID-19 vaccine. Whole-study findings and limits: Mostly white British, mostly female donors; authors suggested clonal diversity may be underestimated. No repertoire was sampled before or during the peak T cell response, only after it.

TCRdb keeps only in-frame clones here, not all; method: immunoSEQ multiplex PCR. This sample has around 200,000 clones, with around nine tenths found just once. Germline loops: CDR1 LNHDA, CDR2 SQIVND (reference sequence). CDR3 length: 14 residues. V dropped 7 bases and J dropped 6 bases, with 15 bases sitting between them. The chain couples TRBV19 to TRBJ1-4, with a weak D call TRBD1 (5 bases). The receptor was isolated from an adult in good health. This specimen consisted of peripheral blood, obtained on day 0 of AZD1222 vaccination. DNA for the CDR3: TGTGCCAGTAAGGGGCAGGGTGTAGATGAAAAACTGTTTTTT. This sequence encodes CASKGQGVDEKLFF.